A selection of T cell receptor beta chains follows, all from one sample in a study of regulatory T cells in long-lasting Graves disease. MiXCR, applied by TCRdb to the multiplex PCR reads, yields one record per CDR3 protein. The profile covers under 300,000 distinct CDR3 sequences, with 20% appearing a single time and approximately 15% taken by the ten largest. This specimen consisted of peripheral blood mononuclear cells (PBMCs), obtained at new diagnosis, from a patient treated with antithyroid drugs. The receptors originated from a female donor with Graves disease. CDR3s leave out the opening cysteine and the closing phenylalanine or tryptophan.

V gene	J gene	CDR3 protein
TRBV6-5	TRBJ2-3	ASSYSGRGSETQY
TRBV6-2/TRBV6-3	TRBJ2-7	ASSEGRPTHTLVY
TRBV5-5	TRBJ2-3	ASSPVASADTQY
TRBV9	TRBJ2-2	ASSGDGRALF
TRBV20-1	TRBJ1-3	SAPDPSGNTIY
TRBV5-1	TRBJ1-3	ASSRTENAGNTIY
TRBV6-1	TRBJ1-3	ASRLMTSGNTIY
TRBV12-3/TRBV12-4	TRBJ2-3	ASRSDFGGRASDTQY
TRBV12-3/TRBV12-4	TRBJ2-7	ASGGSPAEQY
TRBV20-1	TRBJ2-7	SARNLQGNEQY
TRBV20-1	TRBJ2-5	SARRRQGGETQY
TRBV28	TRBJ2-7	ASSGGEYEQY
TRBV7-6	TRBJ2-7	ASSLRGSPYEQY
TRBV20-1	TRBJ2-7	SALPGQGPYEQY
TRBV7-2	TRBJ1-5	ASSGTGKQPQH
TRBV12-3/TRBV12-4	TRBJ2-1	ASSWLAGYNEQF
TRBV7-2	TRBJ1-1	ASSSRGMNTEAF
TRBV30	TRBJ1-2	AWRQQSGQGIYYGYT
TRBV3-1	TRBJ2-3	ASSQVMRDTQY
TRBV3-1	TRBJ1-1	ASSQLQGMNTEAF
TRBV7-3	TRBJ2-5	ASSYFGETQY
TRBV6-2/TRBV6-3	TRBJ1-5	ASSLQYGAINQPQH
TRBV6-2/TRBV6-3	TRBJ2-3	ASRRTASADTQY